Below are 16 T cell receptor beta chains sequenced from a single sample in a study of OX40 agonist ivuxolimab in advanced cancers. The repertoire was sequenced with immunoSEQ multiplex PCR; TCRdb's copy has only in-frame clones and lacks some. This sample has about 47,000 clones, with 84% found just once. This material consisted of CD4+ or CD8+ T cells sorted from blood, taken in a trial of the OX40 agonist ivuxolimab. The receptors stem from an adult with an advanced solid tumor such as melanoma, head and neck, liver or kidney cancer.

The rearrangement links TRBV11-1 to TRBJ2-3; TRBD2 aligns across 7 bases. V trimming: 7 bases; J trimming: 5 bases; junction bases outside the gene matches: 9. The germline V gene has CDR1 SGHAT and CDR2 FQDESV (reference sequence). CDR3 length: 14 residues. The CDR3 region is CASTIGTKGDTQYF. The CDR3 DNA reads as TGTGCCAGCACCATTGGGACTAAAGGAGATACGCAGTATTTT.

V is TRBV18 and J is TRBJ2-1, with D possibly matching TRBD2 (7 bases). This CDR3 comprises 15 residues. The germline V and J ends were trimmed by 2 bases and 3 bases, with 11 bases remaining between them. CDR1 KGHSH and CDR2 LQKENI come from the germline V gene. The CDR3 loop reads CASSPGGASYNEQFF. The DNA for the CDR3 is TGTGCCAGCTCACCAGGGGGGGCAAGCTACAATGAGCAGTTCTTC.

The gene calls are TRBV7-9 and TRBJ2-2; D remains ambiguous. The CDR3 runs 16 residues. The V end was cut by 2 bases, the J end by 2 bases, with 12 bases between. Germline lookup yields CDR1 SEHNR and CDR2 FQNEAQ (reference sequence). The CDR3: CASSLKGWLNTGELFF. The CDR3 nucleotides read TGTGCCAGCAGCTTAAAGGGTTGGTTAAACACCGGGGAGCTGTTTTTT.

This chain uses TRBV2 with TRBJ2-1; D unclear. Trimming took off 8 bases at V and 9 bases at J, with 8 bases between the two ends. The CDR3 spans 10 residues. Germline V gives CDR1 SNHLY, CDR2 FYNNEI. The CDR3 loop is CASCPREQFF. DNA for the CDR3: TGTGCCAGCTGCCCCCGTGAGCAGTTCTTC.

The chain has TRBV5-1 and TRBJ2-3; 7 bases align to TRBD1. The CDR3 runs 15 residues. CDR1 is SGHRS and CDR2 is YFSETQ in the germline V gene. V was pared by 1 base and J by 2 bases, with 4 bases of the junction left unmatched. This chain's CDR3 is CASSLKGAVTDTQYF. The CDR3 DNA reads as TGCGCCAGCAGCTTGAAGGGGGCGGTCACAGATACGCAGTATTTT.

The chain is built from TRBV29-1 and TRBJ1-2; D unresolved. CDR1 is SQVTM, CDR2 ANQGSEA, per germline. V lost 7 bases and J lost 1, with 13 bases in between. The CDR3 runs 13 residues. CDR3 loop: CSASLAGNYGYTF. The DNA for the CDR3 is TGCAGCGCATCGCTCGCGGGTAACTATGGCTACACCTTC. Drawing the rest from reference TRBV29-1 and TRBJ1-2, the complete variable domain is SAVISQKPSRDICQRGTSLTIQCQVDSQVTMMFWYRQQPGQSLTLIATANQGSEATYESGFVIDKFPISRPNLTFSTLTVSNMSPEDSSIYLCSASLAGNYGYTFGSGTRLTVV.

The chain carries TRBV29-1 and TRBJ2-7; 9 bases are a match to TRBD1. The CDR3 contains 13 residues. Germline lookup yields CDR1 SQVTM and CDR2 ANQGSEA. Germline trimming cut 6 bases from V and 7 bases from J; bases unmatched to any gene: 10. DNA of the CDR3: TGCAGCGTGGGAGGGACAGGGCTTTGGGAGCAGTACTTC. This encodes CSVGGTGLWEQYF.

CDR3 sequence (DNA): TGTGCCAGCAGCTTACTGCGGGGGGATCAAGAGACCCAGTACTTC. Its translation is CASSLLRGDQETQYF. The rearrangement uses TRBV11-2 and TRBJ2-5, with 8 bases matching TRBD2. The trim removed 2 bases at V and 2 bases at J, leaving 4 bases unmatched. The CDR3 contains 15 residues. Germline-derived CDR1 and CDR2 are SGHAT and FQNNGV.

The table lists this clone with a count of one. This chain uses TRBV2 with TRBJ1-6; TRBD1 might be the D (5 bases). V was shortened by 6 bases and J by 5 bases, with 17 bases between the two germline ends. The CDR3 spans 16 residues. Germline CDR1 is SNHLY and CDR2 is FYNNEI. This CDR3 reads CASSLEGTNDNSPLHF. CDR3 in DNA: TGTGCCAGCAGCCTCGAGGGGACCAACGATAATTCACCCCTCCACTTT. Drawing the rest from reference TRBV2 and TRBJ1-6, the complete variable domain is EPEVTQTPSHQVTQMGQEVILRCVPISNHLYFYWYRQILGQKVEFLVSFYNNEISEKSEIFDDQFSVERPDGSNFTLKIRSTKLEDSAMYFCASSLEGTNDNSPLHFGNGTRLTVT.

V gene TRBV2 combines with J gene TRBJ1-1; D is ambiguous. Germline loops: CDR1 SNHLY, CDR2 FYNNEI. The ends were cut back, 4 bases at V and 5 bases at J, with 14 bases in the middle. The CDR3 is made up of 14 amino acids. The CDR3 DNA follows: TGTGCCAGCAGTGGCCCGGGGAGAGGGACTGAAGCTTTCTTT. It codes for CASSGPGRGTEAFF.

V and J are TRBV27 and TRBJ2-3; TRBD2 agrees at 9 bases. This CDR3 spans 16 amino acids. Germline CDR1 is MNHEY and CDR2 is SMNVEV (reference sequence). Trimming removed 6 bases from V and 6 bases from J; junction bases left unmatched: 13. In DNA, the CDR3 is TGTGCCAGCAGGTTCCTGGCACTAGCGGGCGAGGATACGCAGTATTTT. The encoded protein is CASRFLALAGEDTQYF.

The gene calls are TRBV11-2 and TRBJ2-1; TRBD2 agrees at 10 bases. Trimming took 2 bases from V and 0 from J; bases not matched to a gene: 1. The CDR3 is 16 amino acids. Per the germline V gene, CDR1 is SGHAT and CDR2 is FQNNGV. DNA for the CDR3: TGTGCCAGCAGCTTAAGCGGGGGGGCCTCCTACAATGAGCAGTTCTTC. Amino acid sequence: CASSLSGGASYNEQFF.

V gene TRBV27 combines with J gene TRBJ1-2; D possibly corresponds to TRBD1 (5 bases). From germline, CDR1 is MNHEY and CDR2 SMNVEV (reference sequence). The V and J ends lost 2 bases and 8 bases respectively, with 15 bases between them. This CDR3 has 14 residues. The CDR3 loop reads CASSLRQGGNGYTF. In nucleotides, the CDR3 is TGTGCCAGCAGTTTAAGGCAGGGCGGGAACGGCTACACCTTC.

The chain carries TRBV7-3 and TRBJ2-7; weak D call: TRBD1 (6 bases). The CDR3 covers 17 residues. Germline loops: CDR1 SGHTA, CDR2 FQGTGA. Trimming removed 6 bases at V and 4 bases at J, with 25 bases between. CDR3: CASSSGGQFNLHYEQYF. The CDR3 coding sequence is TGTGCCAGCAGTTCAGGCGGACAGTTCAACCTCCATTACGAGCAGTACTTC.

The rearrangement uses TRBV7-2 and TRBJ2-5, with D possibly TRBD2 on 6 matching bases. Trimming pared 5 bases from V and 2 bases from J, leaving 21 bases between. This CDR3 is 17 amino acids long. Germline CDR1 is SGHTA and CDR2 is FQGNSA. In DNA form, the CDR3 reads TGTGCCAGCAGCCAAGATCGGGGGTCCCCCCAACAAGAGACCCAGTACTTC. Translated: CASSQDRGSPQQETQYF. The whole variable domain, filled in from reference TRBV7-2 and TRBJ2-5, reads GAGVSQSPSNKVTEKGKDVELRCDPISGHTALYWYRQSLGQGLEFLIYFQGNSAPDKSGLPSDRFSAERTGGSVSTLTIQRTQQEDSAVYLCASSQDRGSPQQETQYFGPGTRLLVL.

The CDR3 protein is CARSLVRDRNLYGYTF. The CDR3 DNA reads TGTGCCAGAAGCTTGGTGCGGGACAGGAACCTCTATGGCTACACCTTC. V is TRBV5-3 and J is TRBJ1-2, with 8 positions matching TRBD1. TRBV5-3 is marked as an open reading frame, function uncertain. The trim removed 0 bases at V and 4 bases at J, leaving 8 bases unmatched. The CDR3 consists of 16 residues.